This T cell receptor (beta chain) was observed in a study of CD8+CD57+ T cells in acquired aplastic anemia. Study information: Recorded DNA amounts for sorted CD4+ and CD8+ cells had an average of 3.2 ug.

Findings of the study overall: In CD8+ cells, Simpson's diversity showed no significant difference between patients and controls.

Those patients picked for sequencing had displayed CD8+CD57+ cell expansion on flow cytometry. Therapy had not been given to patients before blood sampling. Profiling that covered TCR beta VDJ and CDR3 relied on genomic DNA as its template. TCRdb re-derived calls from the reads in MiXCR, one entry per CDR3 protein. The table lists roughly 190,000 distinct CDR3 sequences, nearly 50% of them singletons, with 9.7% in the top ten. CDR1 and CDR2 from the germline V gene are SQVTM and ANQGSEA. V dropped 2 bases and J dropped 1; count of bases not matched to a gene: 2. This CDR3 spans 15 amino acids. With respect to this clonotype: Its antigen remains unknown.

The V gene is TRBV29-1, the J gene TRBJ2-2; 9 nucleotides agree with TRBD2. Material for sequencing was sorted CD4+, CD8+, or CD8+CD57+ T cells (not recorded which) from PBMCs. The TCR originated in a human donor with aplastic anemia. The CDR3 DNA reads TGCAGCGTTGAATGGCGGGGGGGGAACACCGGGGAGCTGTTTTTT. Its protein product is CSVEWRGGNTGELFF.